The following is a T cell receptor beta chain sequence with its context. Its target is not known. At the DNA level, this CDR3 is encoded by other sequences in the same sample as well. The source of the sample is a study of T cell responses to AZD1222 COVID-19 vaccine. Findings and caveats of the study: Two doses of AZD1222 preceded a rise in Spike-specific TCR breadth and depth. Donors were largely white British and mainly female; clonal diversity was possibly underestimated. Baseline seropositivity occurred in only a handful of AZD1222 recipients. Researchers took repertoire samples only after the peak T cell response had come.

The protocol was immunoSEQ multiplex PCR, while the TCRdb copy is restricted to in-frame clones and leaves out a portion. The data contain about 140,000 clones, around nine tenths of them seen just once; the ten biggest clones take up 5.5%. V lost 3 bases and J 4 bases, leaving 10 bases between the germline ends. From germline, CDR1 is SSHAT and CDR2 FNYEAQ (reference sequence). The CDR3 runs 13 residues. The genes are TRBV7-7 and TRBJ2-7; the D is unclear. This clonotype was sampled from an adult in good health. The sequencing here drew on peripheral blood, taken on day 0 of AZD1222 vaccination. For the CDR3, the DNA is TGTGCCAGCAGCTTGAAGGGAAGTTACGAGCAGTACTTC. Protein sequence: CASSLKGSYEQYF.